The 11 T cell receptor beta chains below were found in one sample sequenced in a study of tumor-infiltrating lymphocytes in primary liver carcinoma. Co-extracting RNA and DNA was done with 20-30 mg of unsorted bulk tissue as input. With around 500 ng total RNA as template and a constant-region primer, TCR beta cDNA was made. Employing slightly modified ARM-PCR, three nested multiplex PCR rounds were run, and these gave rise to the TCR beta libraries. The two initial PCR rounds, roughly 10 cycles each, used TRBV1-TRBV30 forward and C-beta reverse primers. TCRdb passed the multiplex PCR reads through MiXCR, listing each CDR3 protein once. The table has approximately 110,000 distinct CDR3 sequences, under 65% seen once. Sequencing used liver tumor tissue from sampling region 3. Documented subset: tumor region T3, left-lateral pole. These receptors came from a woman aged 60-75 years with primary liver carcinoma and hepatitis B virus infection.

This rearrangement joins TRBV16 to TRBJ2-4; D call uncertain. Germline CDR1 and CDR2: KGHSY and FQNENV. Trimming took off 2 bases at V and 5 bases at J, with 1 base between the two ends. The CDR3 has 11 amino acids. CDR3 in amino acids: CASSQENIQYF. The CDR3 nucleotides are TGTGCCAGCAGCCAAGAAAACATTCAGTACTTC.

On this clonotype itself: This may be a read error, as it is one base from a much larger clone. The rearrangement joins TRBV5-6 to TRBJ1-1; 9 bases are shared with TRBD1. Germline V CDR1 and CDR2: SGHDT, YYEEEE. The CDR3 totals 16 residues. The CDR3 DNA reads TGTGCCAACAGCTCAACAGGGGGCGTAAGGGACACTGAAGCTTTCTTT. Translation gives CANSSTGGVRDTEAFF.

This clonotype was counted a single time. Without the conserved terminal phenylalanine or tryptophan, this CDR3 likely stems from a read error. V and J are TRBV11-2 and TRBJ2-2; D is perhaps TRBD2 (5 bases). This CDR3 comprises 13 residues. Germline V gene sequence: CDR1 SGHAT, CDR2 FQNNGV. CDR3 amino acids: CASGTRNAGELFI. CDR3 nucleotide sequence: TGTGCCAGCGGAACTAGGAACGCCGGGGAGCTGTTTATT.

Points on this clonotype: The conserved phenylalanine or tryptophan is not found at the CDR3 terminus, so this likely reflects a read error. The chain joins TRBV6-1 to TRBJ1-1; no firm D call. The V end was cut by 5 bases, the J end by 3 bases, with 10 bases between. The V gene's germline CDR1 is MNHNS and CDR2 SASEGT. There are 13 residues in the CDR3. In DNA, the CDR3 is TGTGCCAGCAGTACTTACAGAGACACTGAAGCTTTCTTA. It codes for CASSTYRDTEAFL.

The chain's CDR3 is CANSSTRLQEADTQYF. In DNA form, the CDR3 reads TGTGCCAATAGCTCAACCCGGTTACAGGAGGCAGATACGCAGTATTTT. This rearrangement joins TRBV11-2 to TRBJ2-3; possibly TRBD1 or TRBD2 for D (5 bases each). The germline gives CDR1 SGHAT, CDR2 FQNNGV. The CDR3 is made up of 16 amino acids. V was cut by 10 bases and J by 4 bases, with 24 bases left in between.

In regard to this clonotype: No conserved phenylalanine or tryptophan ends this CDR3, so it is likely a read error. The rearrangement joins TRBV5-4 to TRBJ2-5; TRBD1 or TRBD2 may be the D gene (5 bases each). Germline-derived CDR1 and CDR2 are SGHNT and YYREEE (reference sequence). CDR3 length: 15 amino acids. CDR3 loop: CASNLVGVRQETQYY. The CDR3 region has the DNA TGTGCCAGCAACTTGGTGGGGGTTCGACAAGAGACCCAGTACTAC.

Of note for this clonotype: Given the absence of the conserved phenylalanine or tryptophan at the CDR3 end, a read error is likely. The V and J genes are TRBV29-1 and TRBJ1-1; no reliable D call. Germline-derived CDR1 and CDR2 are SQVTM and ANQGSEA. This CDR3 spans 10 amino acids. For the CDR3, the DNA is TGCAGTGTTGAAGAGGTGGAAGCTTTCGTT. Residues: CSVEEVEAFV.

As regards this clonotype: A much larger clone sits a single nucleotide away, making a read error possible. This chain joins TRBV30 and TRBJ2-5, with D unclear. The CDR3 extends over 10 amino acids. Germline V gives CDR1 GTSNPN, CDR2 SVGIG (reference sequence). With 2 bases removed from V and 5 bases from J, the gap between germline ends came to 3 bases. CDR3 residues: CAWSMETQYF. In nucleotides, the CDR3 is TGTGCCTGGAGTATGGAGACCCAGTACTTC.

Of note for this clonotype: One end of the junction varies from germline; a read error may be responsible. The chain employs TRBV6-1 and TRBJ2-2; TRBD1 might be the D (5 bases). Germline V gene data show CDR1 as MNHNS and CDR2 as SASEGT. The CDR3 is 16 amino acids. The CDR3 sequence: CASSEGAGLDTGELFF. DNA for the CDR3: TGCGCCAGCAGTGAAGGGGCTGGTCTGGACACCGGGGAGCTGTTTTTT.

About this clonotype itself: One end of the junction fails to match germline, which may point to a read error. The J gene is TRBJ2-5, the V gene TRBV5-6; D unclear. In germline, CDR1 is SGHDT, CDR2 YYEEEE. The CDR3 length is 11 residues. The DNA for the CDR3 is TGTGCCAGCAGCTTGTCGGAGATCCAGTACTTC. It is translated as CASSLSEIQYF.

Comments on this clonotype: A single base separates this from a much larger clone, so it may be a read error. CDR3 protein: CASSPDRDNDEAFF. CDR3 coding DNA: TGTGCCAGCAGCCCGGACAGGGACAACGATGAAGCTTTCTTT. The rearrangement joins TRBV7-8 to TRBJ1-1, with 8 bases identical to TRBD1. The J segment lost 7 bases and the V segment lost 5 bases, leaving 9 bases of the junction unmatched. This CDR3 contains 14 residues. CDR1 and CDR2 (germline): SGHVS, FQNEAQ.